These 12 T cell receptor beta chains came from one sample sequenced in a study of T cell responses to AZD1222 COVID-19 vaccine. The method was immunoSEQ multiplex PCR; TCRdb's version includes in-frame clones alone and lacks a portion of them. The table lists some 190,000 clones, nearly 95% of them singletons, with 1.9% in the top ten. The sequences come from peripheral blood, collected 28 days after the second AZD1222 dose. These receptors all stem from an adult who received the AZD1222 COVID-19 vaccine.

CDR3: CASSDRDGEKLFF. CDR3 coding DNA: TGTGCCAGCAGTGACAGGGATGGTGAAAAACTGTTTTTT. The chain uses TRBV2 and TRBJ1-4; D is possibly TRBD1 (5 bases). The germline gives CDR1 SNHLY, CDR2 FYNNEI. CDR3 size: 13 residues. The ends were cut back, 3 bases at V and 7 bases at J, with 9 bases in the middle.

V gene TRBV25-1 combines with J gene TRBJ1-2, with 9 nucleotides matching TRBD1. V lost 1 base, J lost 5 bases, and 2 bases stayed unmatched. The CDR3 extends over 14 amino acids. Germline lookup yields CDR1 MGHDK and CDR2 SYGVNS. CDR3 DNA: TGTGCCAGCAGTGAATTGGGGACAGGGTATGGCTACACCTTC. Residues: CASSELGTGYGYTF.

The rearrangement uses TRBV10-3 and TRBJ1-5; 7 nucleotides align to TRBD1. Germline CDR1 is ENHRY and CDR2 is SYGVKD. V lost 10 bases and J lost 4; bases outside the gene matches: 7. The CDR3 consists of 13 residues. CDR3 in amino acids: CATSTGVNQPQHF. DNA for the CDR3: TGTGCCACCTCCACAGGGGTTAATCAGCCCCAGCATTTT.

The chain uses TRBV2 and TRBJ1-5, with D uncertain. CDR1 is SNHLY, CDR2 FYNNEI, per germline. The length of the CDR3 is 13 residues. V lost 7 bases, J lost 3 bases, and 10 bases lay in between. The CDR3 is CASTVRLNQPQHF. The CDR3 DNA reads TGTGCCAGCACCGTCCGACTCAATCAGCCCCAGCATTTT.

CDR3 DNA: TGTGCCAGCAGCCTATATACCCCCGGGACAGGTTCCTACGAGCAGTACTTC. It yields the protein CASSLYTPGTGSYEQYF. This chain connects TRBV27 to TRBJ2-7, with TRBD1 matching over 8 bases. Germline CDR1 is MNHEY and CDR2 is SMNVEV (reference sequence). The junction had 14 bases not matched to a gene; V was cut back by 6 bases and J by 1 base. This CDR3 has 17 amino acids.

This sequence joins TRBV7-3 and TRBJ2-3; TRBD1 or TRBD2 may be the D gene (5 bases each). CDR3 size: 14 residues. Germline V CDR1 and CDR2: SGHTA, FQGTGA. V was trimmed by 6 bases and J by 2 bases, leaving 12 bases between them. CDR3 residues: CASSPGTTTDTQYF. DNA for the CDR3: TGTGCCAGCAGTCCCGGGACCACCACAGATACGCAGTATTTT.

The genes are TRBV7-9 and TRBJ2-1; a possible D gene is TRBD1 (6 bases). Germline V gene data show CDR1 as SEHNR and CDR2 as FQNEAQ (reference sequence). The CDR3 spans 17 residues. The germline V and J ends were trimmed by 1 base and 6 bases, with 19 bases remaining between them. In DNA, the CDR3 is TGTGCCAGCAGCTTAGATGCGGACAGCCACGGTTTCAATGAGCAGTTCTTC. Translated, it gives CASSLDADSHGFNEQFF.

The chain has TRBV19 and TRBJ1-2, with TRBD1 matching over 7 bases. V shed 6 bases, J shed 2 bases, and the junction held 9 bases outside the gene matches. This CDR3 spans 15 amino acids. Per germline, CDR1 LNHDA and CDR2 SQIVND (reference sequence). CDR3 protein: CASRDSGQRNYGYTF. The CDR3 DNA reads as TGTGCCAGTAGGGATTCGGGACAGCGGAACTATGGCTACACCTTC.

This sequence joins TRBV5-4 and TRBJ2-7; D might be TRBD1 (6 bases). This CDR3 has 14 amino acids. V was clipped by 0 bases and J by 4 bases, with 11 bases between them. Germline V lookup: CDR1 SGHNT, CDR2 YYREEE (reference sequence). The CDR3 nucleotides read TGTGCCAGCAGCTTGGACAGGGCTACTTACGAGCAGTACTTC. It codes for CASSLDRATYEQYF.

The V call is TRBV30, the J call TRBJ2-5, with 8 bases lining up with TRBD1. The germline V gene has CDR1 GTSNPN and CDR2 SVGIG (reference sequence). With 3 bases clipped from V and 4 bases from J, the junction kept 4 bases outside the gene matches. CDR3 size: 13 residues. CDR3 coding DNA: TGTGCCTGGAGGGCGACAGGGGTAGAGACCCAGTACTTC. This encodes CAWRATGVETQYF. Supplemented by reference TRBV30 and TRBJ2-5, the full variable domain reads SQTIHQWPATLVQPVGSPLSLECTVEGTSNPNLYWYRQAAGRGLQLLFYSVGIGQISSEVPQNLSASRPQDRQFILSSKKLLLSDSGFYLCAWRATGVETQYFGPGTRLLVL.

The chain is built from TRBV27 and TRBJ2-7; tentatively, D is TRBD1 or TRBD2 (5 bases each). The CDR3 extends over 16 amino acids. V lost 6 bases and J 9 bases, leaving 27 bases between the germline ends. Germline values: CDR1 MNHEY, CDR2 SMNVEV (reference sequence). CDR3 DNA: TGTGCCAGCAGCCACTCCCGGGCCCCCGCTTTTGGGGGGCAGTACTTC. Residues: CASSHSRAPAFGGQYF.

V is TRBV3-1 (or the pseudogene TRBV3-2) and J is TRBJ1-1; D remains ambiguous. Trimming pared 5 bases from V and 1 base from J, leaving 11 bases between. The CDR3 totals 14 residues. From germline, CDR1 is LGHDT and CDR2 YNNKEL (reference sequence). The CDR3 here is CASSWTVRNTEAFF. The DNA for the CDR3 is TGTGCCAGCAGCTGGACGGTCAGGAACACTGAAGCTTTCTTT.